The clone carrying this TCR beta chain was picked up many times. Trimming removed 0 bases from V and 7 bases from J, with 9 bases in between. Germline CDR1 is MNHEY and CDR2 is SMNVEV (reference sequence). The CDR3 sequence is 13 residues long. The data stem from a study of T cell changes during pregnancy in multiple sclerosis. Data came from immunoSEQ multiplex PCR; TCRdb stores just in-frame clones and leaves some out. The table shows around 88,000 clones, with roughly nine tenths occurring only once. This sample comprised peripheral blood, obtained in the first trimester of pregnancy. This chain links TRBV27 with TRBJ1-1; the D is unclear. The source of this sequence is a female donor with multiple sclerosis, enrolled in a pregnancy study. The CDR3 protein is CASSLSIGSEAFF. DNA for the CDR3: TGTGCCAGCAGTTTATCGATTGGCAGTGAAGCTTTCTTT.